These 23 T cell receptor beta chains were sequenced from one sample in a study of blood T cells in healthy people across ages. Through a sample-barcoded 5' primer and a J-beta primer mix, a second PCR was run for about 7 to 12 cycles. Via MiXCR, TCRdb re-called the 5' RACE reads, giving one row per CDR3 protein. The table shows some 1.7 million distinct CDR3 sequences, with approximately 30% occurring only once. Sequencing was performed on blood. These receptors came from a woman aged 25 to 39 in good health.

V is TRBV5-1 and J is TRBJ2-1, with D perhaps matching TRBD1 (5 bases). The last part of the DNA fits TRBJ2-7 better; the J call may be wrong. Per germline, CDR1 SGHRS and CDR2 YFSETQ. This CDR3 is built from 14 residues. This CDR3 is CASSLEQVYNEQYF. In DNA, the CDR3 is TGCGCCAGCAGCTTGGAACAGGTCTACAATGAGCAGTACTTC.

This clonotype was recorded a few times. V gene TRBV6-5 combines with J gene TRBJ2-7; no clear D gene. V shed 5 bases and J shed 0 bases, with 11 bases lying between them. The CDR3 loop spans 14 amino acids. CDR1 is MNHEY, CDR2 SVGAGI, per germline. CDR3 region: CASSRRPDSYEQYF. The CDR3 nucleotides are TGTGCCAGCAGTCGAAGACCTGACTCCTACGAGCAGTACTTC.

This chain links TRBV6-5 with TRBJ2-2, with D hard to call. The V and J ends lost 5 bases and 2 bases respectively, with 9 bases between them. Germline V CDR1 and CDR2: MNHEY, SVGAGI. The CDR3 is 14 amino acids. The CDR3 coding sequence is TGTGCCAGCAGTGATCTCGGCAACACCGGGGAGCTGTTTTTT. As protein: CASSDLGNTGELFF.

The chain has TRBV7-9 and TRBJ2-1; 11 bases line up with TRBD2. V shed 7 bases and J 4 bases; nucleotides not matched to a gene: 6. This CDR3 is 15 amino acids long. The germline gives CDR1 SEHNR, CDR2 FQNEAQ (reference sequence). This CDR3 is CASTPTSGVYNEQFF. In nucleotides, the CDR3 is TGTGCCAGCACCCCGACTAGCGGGGTATACAATGAGCAGTTCTTC. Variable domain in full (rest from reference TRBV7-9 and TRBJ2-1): DTGVSQNPRHKITKRGQNVTFRCDPISEHNRLYWYRQTLGQGPEFLTYFQNEAQLEKSRLLSDRFSAERPKGSFSTLEIQRTEQGDSAMYLCASTPTSGVYNEQFFGPGTRLTVL.

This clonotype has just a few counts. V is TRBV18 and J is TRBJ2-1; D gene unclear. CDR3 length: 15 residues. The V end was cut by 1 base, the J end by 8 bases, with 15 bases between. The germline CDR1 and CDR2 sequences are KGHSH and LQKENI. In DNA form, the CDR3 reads TGTGCCAGCTCACCACAAGTGGGCTCCCAGGATGAGCAGTTCTTC. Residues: CASSPQVGSQDEQFF.

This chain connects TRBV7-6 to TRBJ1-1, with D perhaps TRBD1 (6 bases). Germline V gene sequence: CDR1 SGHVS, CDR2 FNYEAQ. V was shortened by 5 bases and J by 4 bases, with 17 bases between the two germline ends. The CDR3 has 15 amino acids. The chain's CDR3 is CASSPLTGGGTEAFF. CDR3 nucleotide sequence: TGTGCCAGCAGCCCACTGACAGGCGGGGGCACTGAAGCTTTCTTT.

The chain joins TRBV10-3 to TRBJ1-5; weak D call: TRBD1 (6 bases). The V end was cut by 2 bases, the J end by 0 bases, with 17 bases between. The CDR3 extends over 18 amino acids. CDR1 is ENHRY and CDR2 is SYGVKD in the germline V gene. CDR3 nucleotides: TGTGCCATCAGTGAGCCAGGGGAAATTAGGTATAGCAATCAGCCCCAGCATTTT. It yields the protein CAISEPGEIRYSNQPQHF.

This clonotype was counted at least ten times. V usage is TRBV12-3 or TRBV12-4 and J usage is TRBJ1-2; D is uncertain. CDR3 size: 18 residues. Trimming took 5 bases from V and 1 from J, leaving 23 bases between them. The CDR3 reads CASSRIGRASSNNYGYTF. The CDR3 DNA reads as TGTGCCAGCAGTCGGATCGGTAGGGCAAGCTCGAATAACTATGGCTACACCTTC.

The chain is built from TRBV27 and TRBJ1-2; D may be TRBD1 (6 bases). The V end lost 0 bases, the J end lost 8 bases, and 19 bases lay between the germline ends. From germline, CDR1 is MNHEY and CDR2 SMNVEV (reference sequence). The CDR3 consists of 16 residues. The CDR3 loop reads CASSLSGRGTTGGYTF. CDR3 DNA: TGTGCCAGCAGTTTATCGGGGAGGGGGACCACCGGGGGCTACACCTTC.

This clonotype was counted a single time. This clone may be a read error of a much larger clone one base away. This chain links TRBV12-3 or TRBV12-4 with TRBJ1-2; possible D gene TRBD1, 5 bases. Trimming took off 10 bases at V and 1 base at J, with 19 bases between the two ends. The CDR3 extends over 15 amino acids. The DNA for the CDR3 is TGTGCCAACAGCCAGGGTTCAGGAGATAACTATGGCTACACCTTC. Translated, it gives CANSQGSGDNYGYTF.

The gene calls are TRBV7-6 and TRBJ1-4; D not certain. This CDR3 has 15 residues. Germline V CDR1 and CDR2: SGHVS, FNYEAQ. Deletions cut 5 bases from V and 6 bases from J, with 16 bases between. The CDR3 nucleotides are TGTGCCAGCAGCCTAGTGAAAGCCGGGGATGAAAAACTGTTTTTT. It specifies CASSLVKAGDEKLFF.

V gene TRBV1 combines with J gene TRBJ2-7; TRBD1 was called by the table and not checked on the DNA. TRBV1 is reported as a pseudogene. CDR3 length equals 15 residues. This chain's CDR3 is CTSSQEGVCFHEQYF. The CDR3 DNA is TGCACCAGCAGCCAAGAAGGGGTGTGCTTCCACGAGCAGTACTTC.

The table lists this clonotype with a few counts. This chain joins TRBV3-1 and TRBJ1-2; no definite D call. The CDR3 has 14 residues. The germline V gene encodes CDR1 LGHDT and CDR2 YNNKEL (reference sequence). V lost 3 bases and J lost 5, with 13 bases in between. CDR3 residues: CASSHPRVGYGYTF. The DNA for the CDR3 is TGTGCCAGCAGCCACCCCCGGGTCGGGTATGGCTACACCTTC. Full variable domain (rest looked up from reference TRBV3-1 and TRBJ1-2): DTAVSQTPKYLVTQMGNDKSIKCEQNLGHDTMYWYKQDSKKFLKIMFSYNNKELIINETVPNRFSPKSPDKAHLNLHINSLELGDSAVYFCASSHPRVGYGYTFGSGTRLTVV.

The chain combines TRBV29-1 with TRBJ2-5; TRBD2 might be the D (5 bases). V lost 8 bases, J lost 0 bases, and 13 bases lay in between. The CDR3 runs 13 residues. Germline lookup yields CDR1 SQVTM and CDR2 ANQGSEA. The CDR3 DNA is TGCAGCAGTGGGGAGTCGTACCAAGAGACCCAGTACTTC. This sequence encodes CSSGESYQETQYF.

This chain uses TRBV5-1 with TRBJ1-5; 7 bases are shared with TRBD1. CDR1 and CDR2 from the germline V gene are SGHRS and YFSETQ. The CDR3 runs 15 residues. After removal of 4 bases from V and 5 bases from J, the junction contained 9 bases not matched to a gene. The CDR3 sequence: CASSLGQGDYQPQHF. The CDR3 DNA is TGCGCCAGCAGCCTCGGGCAGGGGGATTATCAGCCCCAGCATTTT.

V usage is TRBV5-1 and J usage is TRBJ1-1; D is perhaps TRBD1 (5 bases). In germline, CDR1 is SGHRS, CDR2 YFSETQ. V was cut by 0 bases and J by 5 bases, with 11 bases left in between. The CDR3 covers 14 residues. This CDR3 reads CASSLDGGWTEAFF. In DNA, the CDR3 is TGCGCCAGCAGCTTGGATGGGGGATGGACTGAAGCTTTCTTT.

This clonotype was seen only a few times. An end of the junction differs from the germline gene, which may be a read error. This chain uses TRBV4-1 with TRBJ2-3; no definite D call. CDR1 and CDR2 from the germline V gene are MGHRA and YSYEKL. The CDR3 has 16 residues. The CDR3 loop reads CASSQGVYPEADTRYF. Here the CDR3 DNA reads TGCGCCAGCAGCCAAGGGGTTTACCCCGAAGCAGATACGCGGTATTTT.

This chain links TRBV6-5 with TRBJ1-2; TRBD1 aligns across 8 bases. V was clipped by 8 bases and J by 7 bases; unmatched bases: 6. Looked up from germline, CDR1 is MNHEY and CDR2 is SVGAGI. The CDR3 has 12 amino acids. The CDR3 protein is CASFTGGGGYTF. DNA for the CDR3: TGTGCCAGCTTCACAGGGGGTGGTGGCTACACCTTC.

Written as DNA, the CDR3 is TGCAGCTCACAGCGGGACGGTGAAGCTTTCTTT. Its translation is CSSQRDGEAFF. This chain connects TRBV29-1 to TRBJ1-1; tentative D call: TRBD1 (5 bases). Trimming cost V 8 bases and J 7 bases, with 14 bases left between them. Germline V gives CDR1 SQVTM, CDR2 ANQGSEA. CDR3 size: 11 residues.

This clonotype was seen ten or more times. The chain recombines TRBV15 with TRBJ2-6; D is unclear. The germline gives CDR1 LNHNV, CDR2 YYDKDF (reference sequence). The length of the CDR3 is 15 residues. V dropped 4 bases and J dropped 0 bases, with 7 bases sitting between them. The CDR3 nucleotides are TGTGCCACCAGCACATGGATCTCTGGGGCCAACGTCCTGACTTTC. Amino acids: CATSTWISGANVLTF.

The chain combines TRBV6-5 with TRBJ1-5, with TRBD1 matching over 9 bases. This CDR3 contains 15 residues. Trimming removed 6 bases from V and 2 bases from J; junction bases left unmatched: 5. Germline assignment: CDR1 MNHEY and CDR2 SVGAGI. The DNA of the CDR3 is TGTGCCAGCAGATCGACAGGGGGTGGCAATCAGCCCCAGCATTTT. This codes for CASRSTGGGNQPQHF.

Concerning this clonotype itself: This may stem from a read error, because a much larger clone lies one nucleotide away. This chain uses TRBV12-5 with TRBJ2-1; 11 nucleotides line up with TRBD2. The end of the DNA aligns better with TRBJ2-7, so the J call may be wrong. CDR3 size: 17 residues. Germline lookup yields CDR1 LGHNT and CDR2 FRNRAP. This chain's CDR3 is CASGSGRLAGTYNEQYF. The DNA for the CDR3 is TGTGCTAGTGGTTCCGGACGACTAGCGGGGACCTACAATGAGCAGTACTTC.

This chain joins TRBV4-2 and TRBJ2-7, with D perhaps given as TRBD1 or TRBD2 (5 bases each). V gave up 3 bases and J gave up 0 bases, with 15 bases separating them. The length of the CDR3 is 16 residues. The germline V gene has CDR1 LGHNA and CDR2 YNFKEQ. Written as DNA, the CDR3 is TGTGCCAGCAGCCACCCAGGGAGCGGATTCTCCTACGAGCAGTACTTC. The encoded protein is CASSHPGSGFSYEQYF.